This is a list of T cell receptor beta chains from one sample in a study of blood T cell repertoires in COVID-19. Generated by immunoSEQ multiplex PCR, the TCRdb table keeps only in-frame clones and is missing some. This sample has about 250,000 clones, with roughly 84% found just once. Sample: peripheral blood. The receptors stem from a middle-aged woman with active or convalescent COVID-19. The CDR3 runs from the conserved cysteine through the conserved F or W.

j_call v_call cdr3_aa
TRBJ2-7 TRBV2 CAMRDYSYEQYF
TRBJ1-6 TRBV2 CASSWVADSPLHF
TRBJ1-5 TRBV24-1 CATSDRTGGDLYSNQPQHF
TRBJ1-4 TRBV15 CATSKGRNEKLFF
TRBJ1-2 TRBV12-5 CASGLTGVVTNYGYTF
TRBJ2-2 TRBV7-3 CASSADRPDTGELFF
TRBJ2-5 TRBV19 CASTGTGHQETQYF
TRBJ1-3 TRBV28 CASSYLTTSSGNTIYF
TRBJ2-2 TRBV11-3 CASSLGSGGSGELFF
TRBJ1-2 TRBV6-5 CASSPGIPNYGYTF
TRBJ1-1 TRBV3-1/TRBV3-2 CASSEGLQGNTEAFF
TRBJ1-1 TRBV14 CASSRQTNTEAFF
TRBJ1-5 TRBV2 CASSETGVGNQPQHF
TRBJ2-5 TRBV5-4 CASTRTGGVYQETQYF
TRBJ1-6 TRBV19 CASSPGGGLNSPLHF
TRBJ1-3 TRBV28 CASSLAGSGNTIYF
TRBJ1-4 TRBV30 CAWSVGVKNNEKLFF
TRBJ1-5 TRBV30 CAWRAGSNQPQHF
TRBJ1-4 TRBV28 CASSLHQNEKLFF
TRBJ1-1 TRBV3-1/TRBV3-2 CASSQGGGREAFF
TRBJ2-1 TRBV29-1 CSANRASYNEQFF
TRBJ2-1 TRBV10-3 CAISESTSGGAGEQFF
TRBJ1-5 TRBV23-1 CASSQAALERGPQHF
TRBJ1-5 TRBV2 CASSDGAGKGNQPQHF
TRBJ2-7 TRBV9 CASSVDTSHEQYF
TRBJ1-4 TRBV6-5 CASTIDRGSEKLFF
TRBJ2-3 TRBV10-2 CASRGAETTDTQYF
TRBJ1-2 TRBV14 CASSQHRAGGYTF
TRBJ1-5 TRBV10-3 CAISQGFGNQPQHF
TRBJ1-2 TRBV7-9 CASSPGQGGGYGYTF
TRBJ2-5 TRBV5-6 CASSFREIQETQYF
TRBJ2-2 TRBV3-1/TRBV3-2 CASSQDDLAGGTGELFF
TRBJ2-5 TRBV11-2 CASSFGTSGTGGETQYF
TRBJ2-2 TRBV9 CASSAGQGNTGELFF
TRBJ2-1 TRBV9 CASSAGGGNEQFF
TRBJ1-5 TRBV15 CATSRDLWEGSYQPQHF
TRBJ1-2 TRBV20-1 CSAGTGQGYTF
TRBJ2-3 TRBV29-1 CSVRIGGDDTQYF
TRBJ1-5 TRBV2 CASGADQGSNQPQHF
TRBJ2-7 TRBV6-1 CASSEGGGEYEQYF
TRBJ1-1 TRBV3-1/TRBV3-2 CASSQEDRGLEAFF
TRBJ2-5 TRBV28 CASTNSQTRPETQYF
TRBJ2-1 TRBV13 CASSLELAGAQGDEQFF
TRBJ2-5 TRBV7-6 CASSLASQLIAEETQYF
TRBJ2-3 TRBV28 CASSWFGGAGDTQYF
TRBJ1-1 TRBV7-9 CASSLRGEGTEAFF
TRBJ2-2 TRBV5-1 CASSWQGDTGELFF
TRBJ1-4 TRBV2 CATHQGLPNEKLFF
TRBJ2-1 TRBV19 CASSIGRQGNEQFF
TRBJ1-5 TRBV12-3/TRBV12-4 CASSSGGPQHF
TRBJ1-4 TRBV28 CASSPLPQNEKLFF